This entry is about one T cell receptor (beta chain). Its antigen is still unknown. The sample is drawn from a study of cytomegalovirus exposure and HLA in healthy donors. For the study at large: The same platform was used for the 130 or so validation repertoires as for the approximately 610 first-cohort repertoires, as reported in a later analysis.

General study results and limits: Through in vitro validation, three CMV-associated chains were shown to be specific for CMV antigens.

Data came from immunoSEQ multiplex PCR; TCRdb stores just in-frame clones and leaves some out. This repertoire shows 180,000 or so clones, around nine tenths found once; its top ten account for roughly 1.4%. This clonotype was obtained from a woman in her twenties or thirties in good health and CMV-seronegative. Input material: PBMCs.

The CDR3, as DNA: TGTGCCAGCAGCTTACAAAGCGGGGGAAATGAGCAGTTCTTC. This codes for CASSLQSGGNEQFF. This chain joins TRBV7-2 and TRBJ2-1; 8 bases line up with TRBD2. Germline CDR1 reads SGHTA; CDR2 reads FQGNSA. The V and J ends lost 2 bases and 7 bases, in that order; junction bases with no gene match: 4. The CDR3 is made up of 14 amino acids.